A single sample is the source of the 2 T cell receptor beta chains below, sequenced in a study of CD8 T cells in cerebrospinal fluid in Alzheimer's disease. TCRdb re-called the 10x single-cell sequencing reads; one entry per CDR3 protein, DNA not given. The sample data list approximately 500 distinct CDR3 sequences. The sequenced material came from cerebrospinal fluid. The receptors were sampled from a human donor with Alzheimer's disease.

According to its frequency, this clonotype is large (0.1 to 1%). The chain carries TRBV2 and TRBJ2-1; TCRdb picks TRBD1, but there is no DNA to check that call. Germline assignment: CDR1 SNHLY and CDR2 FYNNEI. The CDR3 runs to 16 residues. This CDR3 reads CASSEEVRGRGNEQFF.

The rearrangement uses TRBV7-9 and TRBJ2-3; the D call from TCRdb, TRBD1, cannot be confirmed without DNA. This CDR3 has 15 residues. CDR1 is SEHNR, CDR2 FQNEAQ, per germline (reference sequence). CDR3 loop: CASSLFQGALDTQYF.